This T cell receptor (beta chain) was sequenced in a study of blood T cell repertoires in COVID-19. As for the study in general: Sample material is recorded as cDNA or gDNA derived from T cells, B-cell-depleted T cells, or PBMCs.

Seattle patient enrollment occurred during active infection, with longitudinal follow-up thereafter. Trimming removed 7 bases from V and 4 bases from J, with 13 bases in between. Germline CDR1 reads LNHDA; CDR2 reads SQIVND (reference sequence). The CDR3 has 13 amino acids. Clones were read by immunoSEQ multiplex PCR, and TCRdb kept only the in-frame ones, dropping some. In the table there are more than 200,000 clones, 84% of which are singletons. The receptor comes from a woman older than 75 with COVID-19, enrolled during active disease. This chain connects TRBV19 to TRBJ1-2, with a weak D call TRBD1 (6 bases). The sequencing sample was made of peripheral blood. CDR3 amino acids: CASTDSSTYGYTF. In DNA, the CDR3 is TGTGCCAGTACGGACAGTTCGACCTATGGCTACACCTTC.